A single sample is the source of the 9 T cell receptor beta chains below, sequenced in a study of blood T cell repertoires in COVID-19. The data were produced by immunoSEQ multiplex PCR, yet TCRdb's version contains in-frame clones alone and is incomplete. The sample consists of some 180,000 clones, 81% of them appearing once. Material: peripheral blood. The source is a woman of 80 years or more with COVID-19, enrolled during active disease.

This chain joins TRBV20-1 and TRBJ2-1, with a tentative D call TRBD2 (7 bases). Trimming removed 3 bases at V and 1 base at J, with 16 bases between. There are 16 residues in the CDR3. CDR1 is DFQATT and CDR2 is SNEGSKA in the germline V gene (reference sequence). In DNA form, the CDR3 reads TGCAGTGCTAGTTCAGTACAGGGAGGGTCCTACAATGAGCAGTTCTTC. This translates into CSASSVQGGSYNEQFF.

This clone was counted only a few times. The rearrangement links TRBV19 to TRBJ2-2; 14 nucleotides align to TRBD2. The CDR3 totals 19 residues. The germline V gene encodes CDR1 LNHDA and CDR2 SQIVND (reference sequence). The V and J ends lost 8 bases and 0 bases, in that order; junction bases with no gene match: 11. Written as DNA, the CDR3 is TGTGCCAGTGCGGGACTAGCGGGAGCCCCTACCTCGAACACCGGGGAGCTGTTTTTT. It translates to CASAGLAGAPTSNTGELFF.

The J gene is TRBJ2-7, the V gene TRBV5-1; 7 bases map to TRBD1. With V trimmed by 0 bases and J by 5 bases, 14 bases remained unmatched. Germline CDR1 reads SGHRS; CDR2 reads YFSETQ. The CDR3 is 17 residues long. The CDR3 sequence is CASSLALLRQGGHEQYF. The DNA for the CDR3 is TGCGCCAGCAGCTTGGCCCTCCTCAGACAGGGTGGTCACGAGCAGTACTTC.

This chain joins TRBV5-1 and TRBJ1-6; D might be TRBD1 (5 bases). This CDR3 has 14 amino acids. V was pared by 5 bases and J by 9 bases, with 15 bases between. Germline V gene sequence: CDR1 SGHRS, CDR2 YFSETQ. The CDR3 DNA reads TGCGCCAGCAGATCACCCCTTCAGGGTTCACCCCTCCACTTT. Protein sequence: CASRSPLQGSPLHF.

This clone was recorded only once. V and J are TRBV6-5 and TRBJ2-7, with D maybe TRBD1 (6 bases). V was cut by 6 bases and J by 7 bases, with 13 bases left in between. Germline values: CDR1 MNHEY, CDR2 SVGAGI. This CDR3 comprises 12 residues. CDR3 nucleotide sequence: TGTGCCAGCAGCCCCAGGGGTGTGGAGCAGTACTTC. Protein: CASSPRGVEQYF.

Comment on this clone: Its ends do not fully match the called genes, so a read error is possible. V and J are TRBV6-2 or TRBV6-3 and TRBJ1-4; D call uncertain. The CDR3 totals 15 residues. Germline-derived CDR1 and CDR2 are MNHEY and SVGEGT. CDR3 in DNA: TGTGCCAGCAGGTACTCGGGCGGAGGTAATGAAAAACTGTTTTTT. Amino acid sequence: CASRYSGGGNEKLFF.

This clone has a single count. V and J are TRBV5-1 and TRBJ2-2, with TRBD2 identical over 8 bases. The V gene end was trimmed by 6 bases and the J gene end by 0 bases; junction bases not matched to a gene: 4. The CDR3 loop spans 15 amino acids. In germline, CDR1 is SGHRS, CDR2 YFSETQ. This chain's CDR3 is CASTTGLANTGELFF. The DNA for the CDR3 is TGCGCCAGCACCACGGGACTAGCGAACACCGGGGAGCTGTTTTTT.

The chain uses TRBV7-9 and TRBJ2-4, with a tentative D call TRBD2 (6 bases). CDR1 and CDR2 (germline): SEHNR, FQNEAQ (reference sequence). The CDR3 consists of 16 residues. Trimming shortened V by 7 bases and J by 1 base, and 17 bases separated the two germline ends. Written as DNA, the CDR3 is TGTGCCAGCATCTCAATTACGGAGGGGGCCAAAAACATTCAGTACTTC. This codes for CASISITEGAKNIQYF.

This clone appeared many times. The rearrangement joins TRBV27 to TRBJ2-1; the match to TRBD2 covers 8 bases. Germline V lookup: CDR1 MNHEY, CDR2 SMNVEV (reference sequence). V was pared by 8 bases and J by 4 bases, with 7 bases of the junction left unmatched. The CDR3 consists of 14 residues. Here the CDR3 DNA reads TGTGCCAGCCGGCGAGCGGGAGATTACAATGAGCAGTTCTTC. It codes for CASRRAGDYNEQFF.